This T cell receptor (beta chain) was found in a study of T cell repertoires in cytomegalovirus infection. Germline V gives CDR1 SGHVS, CDR2 FQNEAQ. V lost 5 bases and J lost 4, with 14 bases in between. CDR3 length: 15 residues. This clonotype showed up just a few times. MiXCR, applied by TCRdb to the reads, yields one record per CDR3 protein. The sample includes over 200,000 distinct CDR3 sequences, about an eighth of them seen just once. This clonotype was obtained from a human donor in good health (CMV status not recorded). Some clones in this sample may be carry-over from other donors' samples. The source material was PBMCs. The chain uses TRBV7-8 and TRBJ2-2; the D gene is possibly TRBD2 (6 bases). Written as DNA, the CDR3 is TGTGCCAGCAGCCCGGGACTCAAGGGCACCGGGGAGCTGTTTTTT. Amino acids: CASSPGLKGTGELFF.